The next 5 T cell receptor beta chains were all read from a single sample in a study of CD8 T cells in Susac syndrome. With random hexamers, reverse transcription was performed on 0.5 to 1 ug of RNA. TCRdb reanalysed the immunoSEQ multiplex PCR reads using MiXCR and keeps one entry per CDR3 protein. This sample has 170,000 or so distinct CDR3 sequences, with about 96% found just once. Sequenced: CD4+ T cells from PBMCs. The receptors here all came from a human donor with Susac syndrome.

The V call is TRBV29-1, the J call TRBJ1-1; D gene ambiguous. Germline V gene sequence: CDR1 SQVTM, CDR2 ANQGSEA. V lost 4 bases to trimming and J lost 3 bases, with 6 bases between them. The CDR3 runs to 11 residues. CDR3 sequence: CSVGRYTEAFF. DNA for the CDR3: TGCAGCGTTGGGAGGTACACTGAAGCTTTCTTT. Together with reference TRBV29-1 and TRBJ1-1, the CDR3 gives the full variable domain: SAVISQKPSRDICQRGTSLTIQCQVDSQVTMMFWYRQQPGQSLTLIATANQGSEATYESGFVIDKFPISRPNLTFSTLTVSNMSPEDSSIYLCSVGRYTEAFFGQGTRLTVV.

V gene TRBV28 combines with J gene TRBJ2-7, with TRBD2 as a possible D gene (5 bases). This CDR3 spans 14 amino acids. Germline V gene lookup returns CDR1 MDHEN and CDR2 SYDVKM. With 7 bases removed from V and 3 bases from J, the gap between germline ends came to 16 bases. CDR3 DNA: TGTGCCAGCACCGTTGGGGAGCCGGGCTACGAGCAGTACTTC. It encodes CASTVGEPGYEQYF.

In nucleotides, the CDR3 is TGTGCCAGCTCACCAAACGGACAGGGGTACCAAGAGACCCAGTACTTC. It codes for CASSPNGQGYQETQYF. The chain employs TRBV18 and TRBJ2-5, with 9 nucleotides matching TRBD1. J gave up 0 bases and V 2 bases, and 4 bases lay outside the gene matches. Germline V CDR1 and CDR2: KGHSH, LQKENI. The CDR3 contains 16 residues.

The chain couples TRBV27 to TRBJ2-1; D is undetermined. Trimming removed 4 bases at V and 0 bases at J, with 7 bases between. This CDR3 region has 14 residues. Germline-derived CDR1 and CDR2 are MNHEY and SMNVEV (reference sequence). CDR3 protein: CASSWTSSYNEQFF. Here the CDR3 DNA reads TGTGCCAGCAGTTGGACCAGCTCCTACAATGAGCAGTTCTTC.

This clonotype was observed once. This chain joins TRBV9 and TRBJ2-1, with 11 bases identical to TRBD2. With 4 bases clipped from V and 10 bases from J, the junction kept 13 bases outside the gene matches. The CDR3 has 16 amino acids. The germline V gene encodes CDR1 SGDLS and CDR2 YYNGEE. CDR3 region: CASSPGGSGRVGEQFF. DNA of the CDR3: TGTGCCAGCAGCCCCGGCGGTAGCGGGAGGGTGGGGGAGCAGTTCTTC.